The TCR beta chain described here comes from a study of shared clonotypes between healthy human individuals. General study findings and limits: Across a few donors, naive CD4 shared roughly 5%, naive CD8 more than 3%, memory CD4 roughly 2.4%, memory CD8 0.4% to 0.5%. Researchers sampled only blood; tissue repertoires likely differ.

Clones were sequenced by immunoSEQ multiplex PCR, and TCRdb holds only the in-frame ones, with some missing. The sample has some 1.4 million clones; roughly 96% are singletons. CDR1 is MNHNY and CDR2 is SVGAGI in the germline V gene (reference sequence). CDR3 length equals 14 residues. The trim removed 0 bases at V and 7 bases at J, leaving 3 bases unmatched. In regard to this clone: What it binds is not known.

The chain employs TRBV6-6 and TRBJ1-5, with 7 nucleotides matching TRBD1. Sequences were obtained from naive CD4+ T cells sorted from blood. Subset denoted: CD45RA+ positively selected. This receptor was identified in a man between 25 and 39 years old in good health. CDR3 protein: CASSYSTGRQPQHF. The CDR3 DNA reads as TGTGCCAGCAGTTACTCGACAGGGCGGCAGCCCCAGCATTTT.